This T cell receptor beta chain was recorded in a study of a mutant IDH1 vaccine in newly diagnosed glioma. Study at large: The study gave patients eight vaccinations in weeks 1, 3, 5, 7, 11, 15, 19, 23. The earlier regimen, radiotherapy, temozolomide, or both, was most often both.

Study results and limitations: With respect to changes in top peripheral T cell clonotypes, pseudoprogression seemed unrelated.

Sequencing was performed with immunoSEQ multiplex PCR; in TCRdb, only in-frame clones are kept and a portion is missing. The sample holds 70,000 to 95,000 clones, around 85% seen once. Remarks on this clone: The antigen is undetermined.

Time point given: week 23, last vaccination. Vaccine doses each comprised 300 ug of mutant IDH1 20-mer peptide, with topical imiquimod. Patients carried new grade 3 or 4 IDH1-mutant astrocytomas lacking nuclear ATRX. The CDR3 contains 14 residues. Looked up from germline, CDR1 is MNHEY and CDR2 is SMNVEV (reference sequence). The ends were cut back, 5 bases at V and 7 bases at J, with 18 bases in the middle. V usage is TRBV27 and J usage is TRBJ2-7; D possibly corresponds to TRBD1 (5 bases). Sample: PBMCs, taken from a glioma patient whose treatment included an IDH1 peptide vaccine. The source is a woman between 45 and 65 years old with glioma. The CDR3 nucleotides are TGTGCCAGCAGTCATCGAGATGGGGCTGGGGAGCAGTACTTC. Translation: CASSHRDGAGEQYF.